This passage covers 11 T cell receptor beta chains from one sample sequenced in a study of T cells in Graves' hyperthyroidism and ophthalmopathy. Template material for amplifying TCR beta CDR3 regions consisted of RNA transcripts. An initial round of RT-PCR targeting the TCR CDR3 relied on the HTBI primer set. TCRdb re-called the multiplex PCR reads through MiXCR, storing one row per CDR3 protein. The table shows about 640,000 distinct CDR3 sequences, with 20% occurring only once. Source material: blood. The receptor set was obtained from a young man with Graves' ophthalmopathy.

The J gene is TRBJ2-4, the V gene TRBV19; TRBD2 agrees at 14 bases. V lost 3 bases to trimming and J lost 6 bases; unmatched junction nucleotides: 1. This CDR3 comprises 15 residues. From germline, CDR1 is LNHDA and CDR2 SQIVND (reference sequence). CDR3 in amino acids: CASSIGTSGRNIQYF. The CDR3 nucleotides are TGTGCCAGTAGTATCGGGACTAGCGGGAGAAACATTCAGTACTTC.

This chain connects TRBV6-6 to TRBJ1-2, with a possible D match to TRBD1 (5 bases). Germline CDR1 MNHNY, CDR2 SVGAGI (reference sequence). Trimming cost V 0 bases and J 8 bases, with 7 bases left between them. This CDR3 spans 12 amino acids. As DNA, the CDR3 is TGTGCCAGCAGTTACTCAGGGGCCGGCTACACCTTC. Protein: CASSYSGAGYTF.

This clonotype was counted only a few times. The rearrangement uses TRBV12-3 or TRBV12-4 and TRBJ2-1; D remains unclear. This CDR3 region has 14 residues. V was pared by 7 bases and J by 4 bases, with 14 bases between. The CDR3 region has the DNA TGTGCCAGCACCCCTTTGGCCGGTTACAATGAGCAGTTCTTC. Amino acid sequence: CASTPLAGYNEQFF.

This clonotype showed up many times. This chain links TRBV11-3 with TRBJ1-5; D is unresolved. V lost 4 bases to trimming and J lost 0 bases, with 16 bases between them. The CDR3 runs to 17 residues. Germline CDR1 is SGHNT and CDR2 is YENEEA. The CDR3 reads CASSSPGGVDSNQPQHF. The CDR3, as DNA: TGTGCCAGCAGCTCCCCGGGAGGAGTTGATAGCAATCAGCCCCAGCATTTT. The full variable domain, its missing parts supplied by reference TRBV11-3 and TRBJ1-5, is EAGVVQSPRYKIIEKKQPVAFWCNPISGHNTLYWYLQNLGQGPELLIRYENEEAVDDSQLPKDRFSAERLKGVDSTLKIQPAELGDSAVYLCASSSPGGVDSNQPQHFGDGTRLSIL.

There are many counts of this clonotype. The J gene is TRBJ2-1, the V gene TRBV6-5; 7 bases fit TRBD1. J gave up 5 bases and V 0 bases, and 4 bases lay outside the gene matches. This CDR3 has 15 residues. The V gene's germline CDR1 is MNHEY and CDR2 SVGAGI. CDR3 residues: CASSYSDRANNEQFF. As DNA, the CDR3 is TGTGCCAGCAGTTACTCCGACAGGGCGAACAATGAGCAGTTCTTC.

This clonotype was counted a few times. The V gene is TRBV7-9, the J gene TRBJ2-1, with 8 bases that match TRBD2. Germline CDR1 is SEHNR and CDR2 is FQNEAQ (reference sequence). This CDR3 is 17 amino acids long. J gave up 2 bases and V 6 bases, and 12 bases lay outside the gene matches. The DNA of the CDR3 is TGTGCCAGCAGTTCCCGCCCGGGACTAGTGGCCTACAATGAGCAGTTCTTC. Translation: CASSSRPGLVAYNEQFF.

This chain uses TRBV28 with TRBJ1-6; tentative D call: TRBD1 (5 bases). V lost 6 bases to trimming and J lost 7 bases, with 16 bases between them. Germline V CDR1 and CDR2: MDHEN, SYDVKM. CDR3 length: 15 amino acids. The CDR3 reads CASRIGRGPNSPLHF. DNA of the CDR3: TGTGCCAGCAGGATCGGGCGGGGACCAAATTCACCCCTCCACTTT.

There are many counts of this clonotype. The V call is TRBV18, the J call TRBJ1-2; D perhaps matches TRBD1 (5 bases). The germline V and J ends were trimmed by 6 bases and 8 bases, with 13 bases remaining between them. Germline V gene data show CDR1 as KGHSH and CDR2 as LQKENI. The CDR3 has 12 amino acids. The CDR3 loop is CASSGRVGGYTF. In DNA, the CDR3 is TGTGCCAGCTCGGGCAGGGTCGGCGGCTACACCTTC.

This clonotype was detected only a few times. J is TRBJ1-2 and V is TRBV19; possible D gene TRBD1, 5 bases. The germline CDR1 and CDR2 sequences are LNHDA and SQIVND (reference sequence). V lost 6 bases and J 2 bases, leaving 10 bases between the germline ends. The CDR3 totals 13 residues. DNA of the CDR3: TGTGCCAGTAGCAAGGGACTGAACTATGGCTACACCTTC. Amino acids: CASSKGLNYGYTF.

CDR3 DNA sequence: TGTGCCAGCAGCTTAGGAGGGGCTGGGTTGAGTGAAAAACTGTTTTTT. Its translation is CASSLGGAGLSEKLFF. The V call is TRBV7-8, the J call TRBJ1-4, with D perhaps TRBD1 (5 bases). The length of the CDR3 is 16 residues. The germline V and J ends were trimmed by 1 base and 7 bases, with 16 bases remaining between them. Per germline, CDR1 SGHVS and CDR2 FQNEAQ.

The table lists this clonotype with many counts. V gene TRBV11-2 combines with J gene TRBJ2-4, with TRBD2 matching over 7 bases. This CDR3 contains 14 residues. Germline-derived CDR1 and CDR2 are SGHAT and FQNNGV. Trimming cost V 5 bases and J 1 base; bases outside gene matches: 2. CDR3 region: CASSQAGAKNIQYF. The CDR3 DNA reads TGTGCCAGCAGCCAAGCGGGGGCCAAAAACATTCAGTACTTC.